This entry lists 15 T cell receptor beta chains sequenced from one sample in a study of CD8 T cells in ankylosing spondylitis. TCRdb analysed the 5' RACE reads with MiXCR anew, one entry per CDR3 protein. The sample has about 750,000 distinct CDR3 sequences, 19% seen once. These receptors' targets are unknown. Broader study findings: Seven to nine highly homologous variants formed a TCR beta motif that appeared characteristic of ankylosing spondylitis blood.

What was sequenced was blood, either unsorted or a sorted T cell fraction (not recorded which). The receptor set was obtained from a male donor with ankylosing spondylitis.

The chain combines TRBV30 with TRBJ1-1; D remains ambiguous. Germline assignment: CDR1 GTSNPN and CDR2 SVGIG (reference sequence). V lost 4 bases to trimming and J lost 1 base, with 7 bases between them. CDR3 length equals 12 residues. CDR3 loop: CAWNWANTEAFF. The CDR3 nucleotides read TGTGCCTGGAATTGGGCGAACACTGAAGCTTTCTTT.

The V call is TRBV7-9, the J call TRBJ2-7; D is possibly TRBD1 or TRBD2 (5 bases each). This CDR3 has 14 residues. CDR1 is SEHNR and CDR2 is FQNEAQ in the germline V gene (reference sequence). V was clipped by 5 bases and J by 3 bases, with 14 bases between them. CDR3: CASSERDRSYEQYF. The CDR3, as DNA: TGTGCCAGCAGCGAGAGGGACCGCAGCTACGAGCAGTACTTC.

This clonotype turned up a few times. The chain is built from TRBV24-1 and TRBJ2-7; D uncertain. Trimming took 7 bases from V and 2 from J, leaving 5 bases between them. The CDR3 consists of 11 residues. Germline CDR1 reads KGHDR; CDR2 reads SFDVKD. The CDR3 nucleotides read TGTGCCACCAGCTGGGCCTACGAGCAGTACTTC. Translated: CATSWAYEQYF.

The chain links TRBV9 to TRBJ2-3; D is uncertain. Per germline, CDR1 SGDLS and CDR2 YYNGEE. This CDR3 is 12 amino acids long. With 4 bases removed from V and 5 bases from J, the gap between germline ends came to 8 bases. The CDR3: CASSFNLDTQYF. CDR3 bases: TGTGCCAGCAGCTTCAACCTAGATACGCAGTATTTT.

V usage is TRBV7-2 and J usage is TRBJ2-1; D is undetermined. The germline V and J ends were trimmed by 3 bases and 7 bases, with 10 bases remaining between them. Germline lookup yields CDR1 SGHTA and CDR2 FQGNSA. This CDR3 has 13 amino acids. The CDR3 region is CASSFEVLNEQFF. CDR3 DNA sequence: TGTGCCAGCAGCTTCGAGGTGTTGAATGAGCAGTTCTTC.

This clonotype was seen a handful of times. The gene calls are TRBV11-1 and TRBJ2-3; D possibly uses TRBD1 or TRBD2 (6 bases each). Trimming removed 0 bases at V and 3 bases at J, with 19 bases between. CDR1 is SGHAT and CDR2 is FQDESV in the germline V gene (reference sequence). The CDR3 is 18 amino acids. The CDR3 region has the DNA TGTGCCAGCAGCTTAGCCCCGGGGGCTAGGACTGTTACAGATACGCAGTATTTT. Residues: CASSLAPGARTVTDTQYF.

CDR3 nucleotide sequence: TGCTTTGCTAGATCACTAGCGCTCTCCTACAATGAGCAGTTCTTC. Translated: CFARSLALSYNEQFF. The chain carries TRBV20-1 and TRBJ2-1; 7 bases are a match to TRBD2. CDR1 and CDR2 (germline): DFQATT, SNEGSKA (reference sequence). The CDR3 extends over 15 amino acids.

The chain links TRBV2 to TRBJ2-5; a possible D gene is TRBD2 (6 bases). V was trimmed by 2 bases and J by 0 bases, leaving 13 bases between them. The CDR3 runs to 16 residues. CDR1 is SNHLY and CDR2 is FYNNEI in the germline V gene. The CDR3 coding sequence is TGTGCCAGCAGTGAAACGGGACTCCCCAACCAAGAGACCCAGTACTTC. Its protein is CASSETGLPNQETQYF.

This clonotype was found a few times. J is TRBJ1-2 and V is TRBV6-5, with TRBD1 as a possible D gene (5 bases). The ends were cut back, 3 bases at V and 6 bases at J, with 11 bases in the middle. This CDR3 spans 13 amino acids. Germline CDR1 is MNHEY and CDR2 is SVGAGI. CDR3 in DNA: TGTGCCAGCAGTTATCGGCCAGGGAATGGCTACACCTTC. The encoded protein is CASSYRPGNGYTF.

The chain employs TRBV27 and TRBJ2-3; TRBD1 matches 7 bases. The CDR3 has 14 residues. Germline-derived CDR1 and CDR2 are MNHEY and SMNVEV (reference sequence). V lost 6 bases, J lost 1 base, and 4 bases stayed unmatched. As DNA, the CDR3 is TGTGCCAGCAGAGGGACAGCCCGCACAGATACGCAGTATTTT. Translating gives CASRGTARTDTQYF.

This clonotype was seen only a few times. The chain recombines TRBV4-1 with TRBJ2-7; TRBD1 matches at 8 bases. V was pared by 1 base and J by 1 base, with 3 bases of the junction left unmatched. This CDR3 has 15 residues. Germline V gives CDR1 MGHRA, CDR2 YSYEKL. As DNA, the CDR3 is TGCGCCAGCAGCCAAGGAGGACAGGGTTCCTACGAGCAGTACTTC. The encoded protein is CASSQGGQGSYEQYF.

This clonotype was seen a handful of times. This chain connects TRBV19 to TRBJ1-5; TRBD1 agrees at 7 bases. With 3 bases clipped from V and 7 bases from J, the junction kept 15 bases outside the gene matches. CDR3 length: 17 amino acids. Germline assignment: CDR1 LNHDA and CDR2 SQIVND (reference sequence). CDR3 sequence reads: CASSMRNLQGQRQPQHF. The CDR3 region has the DNA TGTGCCAGTAGTATGCGGAACCTACAGGGGCAACGGCAGCCCCAGCATTTT.

This chain joins TRBV3-1 and TRBJ1-1; unclear D gene. Trimming left V 6 bases short and J 4 bases short, with 15 bases between. CDR1 and CDR2 from the germline V gene are LGHDT and YNNKEL (reference sequence). This CDR3 is built from 14 residues. The CDR3 reads CASRPLGVGTEAFF. The DNA of the CDR3 is TGTGCCAGCAGACCACTCGGGGTTGGCACTGAAGCTTTCTTT. Complete variable domain (other parts from reference TRBV3-1 and TRBJ1-1): DTAVSQTPKYLVTQMGNDKSIKCEQNLGHDTMYWYKQDSKKFLKIMFSYNNKELIINETVPNRFSPKSPDKAHLNLHINSLELGDSAVYFCASRPLGVGTEAFFGQGTRLTVV.

This clonotype appeared a few times. V gene TRBV29-1 combines with J gene TRBJ2-1; the D call may be TRBD1 or TRBD2 (6 bases each). The CDR3 extends over 14 amino acids. Germline V gene data show CDR1 as SQVTM and CDR2 as ANQGSEA. V was trimmed by 3 bases and J by 9 bases, leaving 18 bases between them. The CDR3 DNA reads TGCAGCGTTGAGGGGGGCCCTGGACGGACTGAGCAGTTCTTC. It is translated as CSVEGGPGRTEQFF.

This clonotype was recorded many times. The chain recombines TRBV4-2 with TRBJ2-3, with 13 bases aligning to TRBD2. CDR1 and CDR2 from the germline V gene are LGHNA and YNFKEQ. The CDR3 is made up of 19 amino acids. Trimming removed 0 bases from V and 5 bases from J; junction bases left unmatched: 11. This CDR3 reads CASSQEPLGTSGKRDTQYF. DNA for the CDR3: TGTGCCAGCAGCCAAGAGCCTCTCGGGACTAGCGGGAAGAGAGATACGCAGTATTTT.